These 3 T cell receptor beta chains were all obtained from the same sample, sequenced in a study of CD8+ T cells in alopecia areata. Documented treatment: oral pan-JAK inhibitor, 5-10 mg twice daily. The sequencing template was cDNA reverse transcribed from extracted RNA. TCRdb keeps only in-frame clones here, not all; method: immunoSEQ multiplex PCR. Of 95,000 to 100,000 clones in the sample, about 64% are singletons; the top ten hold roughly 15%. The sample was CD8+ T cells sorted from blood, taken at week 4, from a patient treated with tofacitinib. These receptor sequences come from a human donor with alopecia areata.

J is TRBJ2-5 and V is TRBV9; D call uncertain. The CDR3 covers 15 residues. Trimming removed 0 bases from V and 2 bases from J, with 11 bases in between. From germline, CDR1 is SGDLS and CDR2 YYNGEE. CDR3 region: CASSVGLGAQETQYF. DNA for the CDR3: TGTGCCAGCAGCGTAGGTCTCGGCGCACAAGAGACCCAGTACTTC. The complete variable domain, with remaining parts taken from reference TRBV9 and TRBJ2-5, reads DSGVTQTPKHLITATGQRVTLRCSPRSGDLSVYWYQQSLDQGLQFLIQYYNGEERAKGNILERFSAQQFPDLHSELNLSSLELGDSALYFCASSVGLGAQETQYFGPGTRLLVL.

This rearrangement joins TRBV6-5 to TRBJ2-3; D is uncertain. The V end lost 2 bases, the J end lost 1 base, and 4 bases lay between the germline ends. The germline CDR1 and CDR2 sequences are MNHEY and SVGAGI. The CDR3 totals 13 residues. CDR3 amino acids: CASSYEGTDTQYF. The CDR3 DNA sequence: TGTGCCAGCAGTTACGAGGGCACAGATACGCAGTATTTT.

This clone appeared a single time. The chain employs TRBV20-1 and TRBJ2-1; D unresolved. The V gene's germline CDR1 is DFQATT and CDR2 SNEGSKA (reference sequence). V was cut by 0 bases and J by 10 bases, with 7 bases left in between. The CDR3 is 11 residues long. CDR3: CSAREWAEQFF. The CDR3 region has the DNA TGCAGTGCTAGAGAGTGGGCAGAGCAGTTCTTC.